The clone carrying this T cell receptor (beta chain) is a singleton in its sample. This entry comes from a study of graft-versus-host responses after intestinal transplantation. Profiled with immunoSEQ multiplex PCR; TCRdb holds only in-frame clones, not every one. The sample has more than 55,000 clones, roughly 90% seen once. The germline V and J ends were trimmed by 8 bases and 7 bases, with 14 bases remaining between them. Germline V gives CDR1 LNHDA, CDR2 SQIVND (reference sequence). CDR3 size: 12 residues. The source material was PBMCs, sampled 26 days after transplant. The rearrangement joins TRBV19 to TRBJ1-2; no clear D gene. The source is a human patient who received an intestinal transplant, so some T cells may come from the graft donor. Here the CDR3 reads CASRRRGFGYTF. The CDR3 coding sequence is TGTGCCAGTCGACGACGAGGGTTTGGCTACACCTTC.